The rows below give T cell receptor beta chains drawn from one sample of a study of identical twins. From the 5' RACE reads, TCRdb called clonotypes with MiXCR, one entry per CDR3 protein. The table lists about 470,000 distinct CDR3 sequences, 24% of them singletons. The data also belong to a second study, concerning T cells expressing NK-cell markers.

Sequencing was performed on CD4+ T cells sorted from blood. The receptors originated from a young woman in good health. Each CDR3 is given with its conserved first and last residue. A D gene is named only where the DNA matches it firmly. Clone size, where shown, is once, few, many, or a class for clones that have expanded.

few	TRBV10-2	TRBJ2-3	.	TGCGCCAGCAGGGGGACGGCAGATACGCAGTATTTT	CASRGTADTQYF
.	TRBV20-1	TRBJ2-3	.	TGCAGTGCTAGAGGCATGCACACAGATACGCAGTATTTT	CSARGMHTDTQYF
few	TRBV6-2/TRBV6-3	TRBJ2-2	.	TGTGCCAGCACTTCCTACACCGGGGAGCTGTTTTTT	CASTSYTGELFF
few	TRBV2	TRBJ2-7	.	TGTGCCAGCACCGAAGCGGGTCACTCCTACGAGCAGTACTTC	CASTEAGHSYEQYF
.	TRBV5-1	TRBJ2-3	TRBD2	TGCGCCAGCACCCGAGGGCTAGCGGGGGACACAGATACGCAGTATTTT	CASTRGLAGDTDTQYF
.	TRBV6-8	TRBJ2-2	TRBD2	TGTGCCAGACCGACTAGCGGGAGGATGGACACCGGGGAGCTGTTTTTT	CARPTSGRMDTGELFF
.	TRBV5-1	TRBJ2-6	.	TGCGCCAGCAGCGGAACGTCTGGGGCCAACGTCCTGACTTTC	CASSGTSGANVLTF
.	TRBV12-3/TRBV12-4	TRBJ1-2	.	TGTGCCAGCAGTTTAGTAGCCGGGGCGGCCTATGGCTACACCTTC	CASSLVAGAAYGYTF
.	TRBV5-1	TRBJ2-1	.	TGCGCCAGCAGCTCCGTGACCAACAATGAGCAGTTCTTC	CASSSVTNNEQFF
.	TRBV3-1	TRBJ1-1	.	TGTGCCGTAGAGGGTGAAGGCACTGAAGCTTTCTTT	CAVEGEGTEAFF
few	TRBV6-1	TRBJ2-3	.	TGTGCCAGCAGTGAGGGCCTTGGGGATACGCAGTATTTT	CASSEGLGDTQYF
few	TRBV4-3	TRBJ1-6	.	TGCGCCAGCAGCCAAGGGTTTCATAGTTCACCCCTCCACTTT	CASSQGFHSSPLHF
.	TRBV28	TRBJ1-1	TRBD1	TGTGCCAGCACCAGGACAGGGGCAAGCACTGAAGCTTTCTTT	CASTRTGASTEAFF
many	TRBV29-1	TRBJ2-1	TRBD1	TGCAGCGTAGGATCCGGGACAGCCTACAATGAGCAGTTCTTC	CSVGSGTAYNEQFF
few	TRBV29-1	TRBJ1-1	.	TGCAGCGTCGATGGCGCGGGGACTGAAGCTTTCTTT	CSVDGAGTEAFF
.	TRBV27	TRBJ2-7	TRBD2	TGTTCCAGCAGAGCTAGCGGGATTAGCTCCTACGAGCAGTACTTC	CSSRASGISSYEQYF
few	TRBV12-3/TRBV12-4	TRBJ1-3	TRBD1	TGTGCCAGCAGTGACAGGGGGCGCGAGGATATCACCATATATTTT	CASSDRGREDITIYF
few	TRBV27	TRBJ2-7	.	TGTGCCAGCAGTGGTGGATCTTCCTACGAGCAGTACTTC	CASSGGSSYEQYF
few	TRBV5-1	TRBJ2-2	.	TGCGCCAGCAGCTTTTCTACTACAGGGACCGGGGAGCTGTTTTTT	CASSFSTTGTGELFF
.	TRBV9	TRBJ1-2	.	TGTGCCAGCAAACGCGAGGGGTACTATGGCTACACCTTC	CASKREGYYGYTF
few	TRBV18	TRBJ2-7	TRBD2	TGTGCCAGCTCACCAAGGGAGGGCGAGCAGTACTTC	CASSPREGEQYF
.	TRBV7-9	TRBJ2-7	.	TGTGCCAGCAGCACCAGAGGGGAAGCCTACGAGCAGTACTTC	CASSTRGEAYEQYF
.	TRBV6-5	TRBJ1-4	TRBD1	TGTGCCAGCAGTTACGACGGACAGGCCGAAAAACTGTTTTTT	CASSYDGQAEKLFF
few	TRBV9	TRBJ2-7	TRBD2	TGTGCCAGCAGCGTAGGACTAGCGGGGGGTTACTCCTACGAGCAGTACTTC	CASSVGLAGGYSYEQYF
few	TRBV12-3/TRBV12-4	TRBJ2-2	.	TGTGCCAGCAGGCCCCCATTTATCGGGGAGCTGTTTTTT	CASRPPFIGELFF
.	TRBV7-8	TRBJ2-6	.	TGTGCCAGCAGCTTTGCAGGGGAAGGGGCCAACGTCCTGACTTTC	CASSFAGEGANVLTF
.	TRBV5-6	TRBJ2-7	.	TGTGCCAGCAGCGGGCTAGCACACGAGCAGTACTTC	CASSGLAHEQYF
.	TRBV25-1	TRBJ1-1	.	TGTGCCAGCAGTGAATATATCGACACTGAAGCTTTCTTT	CASSEYIDTEAFF
few	TRBV20-1	TRBJ1-1	.	TGCAGTGCTAGTGTGCTACGGAACACTGAAGCTTTCTTT	CSASVLRNTEAFF
few	TRBV20-1	TRBJ1-5	.	TGCAGTGCCCGACAAAGTAATCAGCCCCAGCATTTT	CSARQSNQPQHF
few	TRBV2	TRBJ1-2	.	TGTGCCAGCAGTTCACAAAGGCACTATGGCTACACCTTC	CASSSQRHYGYTF
.	TRBV6-1	TRBJ2-1	.	TGTGCCAGCAGCACCTGGGGGGATAGCTCCTACAATGAGCAGTTCTTC	CASSTWGDSSYNEQFF
few	TRBV11-2	TRBJ1-1	.	TGTGCCAGCAGCCCGACCGCGGTAGAGGGAGCTGAAGCTTTCTTT	CASSPTAVEGAEAFF
once	TRBV5-1	TRBJ2-2	.	TGCGCCAGCAGCGCCTTAGGCCCCAACACCGGGGAGCTGTTTTTT	CASSALGPNTGELFF
few	TRBV12-3/TRBV12-4	TRBJ1-2	.	TGTGCCAGCAGTTCGCTCGTCTATGGCTACACCTTC	CASSSLVYGYTF
.	TRBV18	TRBJ1-1	.	TGTGCCAGCTCACCACCCGGGCCGGCTGAAGCTTTCTTT	CASSPPGPAEAFF
few	TRBV20-1	TRBJ2-7	TRBD1	TGCAGTGCTCTCGACAGGGTGAAGGCCTACGAGCAGTACTTC	CSALDRVKAYEQYF
many	TRBV20-1	TRBJ2-7	TRBD2	TGCAGTGCTAGTCGACTAGCGGGACCTAGCTCCTACGAGCAGTACTTC	CSASRLAGPSSYEQYF
.	TRBV12-3/TRBV12-4	TRBJ2-7	TRBD1	TGTGCCAGCAGTTCCGCCGGGACAGGTAACTCCTACGAGCAGTACTTC	CASSSAGTGNSYEQYF
few	TRBV27	TRBJ2-5	TRBD1	TGTGCCAGCAGTTTGACAGGGTGGGCCCAAGAGACCCAGTACTTC	CASSLTGWAQETQYF
few	TRBV7-3	TRBJ2-7	TRBD2	TGTGCCAGCAGCTTAATAGCGGGGCCTACCTACGAGCAGTACTTC	CASSLIAGPTYEQYF
.	TRBV7-3	TRBJ2-3	.	TGTGCCAGCAGCTCAGAAAGGGGGGCGGGATATACGCAGTATTTT	CASSSERGAGYTQYF
few	TRBV7-9	TRBJ2-5	TRBD2	TGTGCCAGCAGCGCGACTAGCGGCCCAGGGGAGACCCAGTACTTC	CASSATSGPGETQYF